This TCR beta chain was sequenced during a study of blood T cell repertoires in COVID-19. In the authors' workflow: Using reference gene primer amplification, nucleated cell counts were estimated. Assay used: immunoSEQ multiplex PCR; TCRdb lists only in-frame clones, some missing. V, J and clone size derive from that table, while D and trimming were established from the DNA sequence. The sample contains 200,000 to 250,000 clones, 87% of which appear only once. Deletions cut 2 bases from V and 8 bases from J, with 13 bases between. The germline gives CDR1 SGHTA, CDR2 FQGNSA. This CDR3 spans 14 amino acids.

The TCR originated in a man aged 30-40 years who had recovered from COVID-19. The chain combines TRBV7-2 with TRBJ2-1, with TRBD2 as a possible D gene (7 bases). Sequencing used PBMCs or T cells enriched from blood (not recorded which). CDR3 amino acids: CASSLFGGAHEQFF. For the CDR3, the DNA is TGTGCCAGCAGCTTATTTGGGGGGGCCCATGAGCAGTTCTTC.